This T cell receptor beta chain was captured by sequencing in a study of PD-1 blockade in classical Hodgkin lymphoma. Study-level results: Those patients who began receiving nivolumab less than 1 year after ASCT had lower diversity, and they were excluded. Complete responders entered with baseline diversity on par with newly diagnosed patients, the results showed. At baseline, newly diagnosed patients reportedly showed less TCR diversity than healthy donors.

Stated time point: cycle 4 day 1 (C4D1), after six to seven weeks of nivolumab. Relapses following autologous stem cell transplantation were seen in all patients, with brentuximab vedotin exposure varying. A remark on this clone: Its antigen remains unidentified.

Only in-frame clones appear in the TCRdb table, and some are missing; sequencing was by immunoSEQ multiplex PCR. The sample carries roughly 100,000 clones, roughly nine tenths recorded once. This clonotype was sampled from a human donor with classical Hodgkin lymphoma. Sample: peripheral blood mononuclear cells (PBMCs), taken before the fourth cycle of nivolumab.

CDR3 in DNA: TGTGCCAGCAGTTTGGGACAGGGGGCGATCTTCTATGGCTACACCTTC. Translated, it gives CASSLGQGAIFYGYTF. The chain couples TRBV28 to TRBJ1-2; 12 positions agree with TRBD1. V shed 3 bases, J shed 4 bases, and the junction held 6 bases outside the gene matches. The germline V gene encodes CDR1 MDHEN and CDR2 SYDVKM. This CDR3 region has 16 residues.